A selection of T cell receptor beta chains follows, all from one sample in a study of T cell responses to AZD1222 COVID-19 vaccine. Data came from immunoSEQ multiplex PCR; TCRdb stores just in-frame clones and leaves some out. The sample has 110,000 to 150,000 clones, around nine tenths seen once. The starting material was peripheral blood, obtained on day 0 of AZD1222 vaccination. All receptors derive from an adult in good health. Each CDR3 is given with its conserved first and last residue. Each record gives: clone size, V gene, J gene, CDR3 protein. The size of a clone is reported for some rows only, either as once, few or many, or as a class for expanded clones.

-,TRBV6-5,TRBJ1-4,CASSYNRAQVNEKLFF
-,TRBV12-3/TRBV12-4,TRBJ2-7,CASSNRVAEQYF
-,TRBV5-1,TRBJ2-1,CASSLASGSSYNEQFF
once,TRBV27,TRBJ2-6,CASSSGANVLTF
-,TRBV24-1,TRBJ1-5,CATSDSGDNQPQHF
-,TRBV10-2,TRBJ2-7,CASSQRYEQYF
-,TRBV28,TRBJ2-7,CASTSRGWGHEQYF
-,TRBV10-2,TRBJ2-1,CASSVLAGGVGSYNEQFF
-,TRBV28,TRBJ2-3,CASHSYGGRATDTQYF
-,TRBV5-1,TRBJ2-1,CASGEVLNNEQFF
once,TRBV4-3,TRBJ1-2,CASSQRQGTGYGYTF
-,TRBV6-4,TRBJ1-2,CASSDFRERYGYTF
-,TRBV30,TRBJ2-1,CAWASLAGPYNEQFF
-,TRBV24-1,TRBJ1-1,CATSAPPQVKAFF
-,TRBV7-9,TRBJ2-7,CASSLSSLEQYF
-,TRBV19,TRBJ2-5,CASSYRVGGETQYF
-,TRBV27,TRBJ2-7,CASRPNGGQGGDPGLYEQYF
once,TRBV30,TRBJ2-7,CAILGASGYYEQYF
-,TRBV9,TRBJ2-2,CATRGSNTGELFF
once,TRBV28,TRBJ1-5,CASSLGGVQQPQHF
-,TRBV29-1,TRBJ2-5,CSVVSGGETQYF
once,TRBV2,TRBJ1-2,CASRRTGANYGYTF
-,TRBV5-1,TRBJ1-2,CASSLNVDGYTF
-,TRBV7-2,TRBJ2-1,CASSSGDYGLAGGPNEQFF
-,TRBV6-2/TRBV6-3,TRBJ1-5,CASSQTGQVQHF
-,TRBV6-5,TRBJ2-1,CASSFGTGVNEQFF
-,TRBV2,TRBJ2-7,CASSELSSGRLEQYF
-,TRBV5-1,TRBJ2-7,CASSLQTGASYEQYF
-,TRBV7-2,TRBJ1-6,CASSLLAGRSYNSPLHF
-,TRBV12-3/TRBV12-4,TRBJ1-5,CASSSRVDQPQHF
-,TRBV27,TRBJ2-3,CASSPPWGRDTQYF
-,TRBV28,TRBJ2-1,CATATSGRNEQFF